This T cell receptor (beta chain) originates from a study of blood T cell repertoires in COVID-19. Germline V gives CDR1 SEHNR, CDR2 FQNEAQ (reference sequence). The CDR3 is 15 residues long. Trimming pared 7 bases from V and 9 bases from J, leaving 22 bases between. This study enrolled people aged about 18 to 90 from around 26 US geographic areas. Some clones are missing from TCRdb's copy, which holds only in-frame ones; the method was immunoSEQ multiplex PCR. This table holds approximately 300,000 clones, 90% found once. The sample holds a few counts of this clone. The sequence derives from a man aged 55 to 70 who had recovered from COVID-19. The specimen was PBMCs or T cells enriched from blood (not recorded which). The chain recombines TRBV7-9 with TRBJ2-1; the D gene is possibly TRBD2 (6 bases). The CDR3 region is CASTSSGLSPREQFF. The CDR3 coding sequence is TGTGCCAGCACGTCCTCGGGACTCAGCCCGCGTGAGCAGTTCTTC.